This entry features one TCR beta chain sequence. The sample originates from a study of cytomegalovirus exposure and HLA in healthy donors. Data came from immunoSEQ multiplex PCR; TCRdb stores just in-frame clones and leaves some out. The table includes 100,000 to 150,000 clones, 89% detected once. The CDR3 is 15 amino acids. After removal of 4 bases from V and 3 bases from J, the junction contained 6 bases not matched to a gene. Germline assignment: CDR1 SEHNR and CDR2 FQNEAQ (reference sequence). This chain uses TRBV7-9 with TRBJ2-1; TRBD1 aligns across 7 bases. This TCR was sampled from a woman under 30 in good health and CMV-seronegative. The source material was PBMCs. The CDR3 coding sequence is TGTGCCAGCAGCTCGATCCACAGGGGCTACAATGAGCAGTTCTTC. It specifies CASSSIHRGYNEQFF.